This TCR beta chain was documented in a study of shared clonotypes between healthy human individuals (dated by TCRdb to about 2020). With regard to the full study: Three men and two women, aged 18 to 49 years, made up the cohort. To estimate repertoire size and how much clonotypes are shared between individuals, the study performed deep sequencing of blood TCR repertoires from five healthy adults. To increase sequencing depth and limit assay-specific biases, different laboratories used diverse techniques to prepare libraries and sequence TCR repertoires. Per donor, leukapheresis produced somewhere between about 0.94 and 9 billion PBMCs. Broad study findings and their caveats: Based on pairwise subsampling, the degree of clonotype sharing among donors was expected to be affected by sequencing depth. Because the study included only a small number of donors, the genetic and exposure-history diversity represented was limited. Only blood was sampled, and tissue TCR repertoires likely differ from those in blood.

TCR CDR3 regions were amplified from genomic DNA by multiplex PCR using the deep immunoSEQ assay. Extracted genomic DNA from each cell subset was distributed evenly across all wells of several immunoSEQ 96-well plates, and each plate was treated as a replicate. For unsorted PBMC, each replicate PCR was loaded with approximately 300 ng genomic DNA, equivalent to tens of thousands of T cell genomes. Ten immunoSEQ deep assay plates were used to sequence unsorted PBMC genomic DNA. Purified libraries were measured with a Qubit 3.0 fluorometer, size-checked on a Bioanalyzer 2100, and measured again with the KAPA Library Quantification kit. Every immunoSEQ 96-well plate was sequenced on a separate single-read 150-cycle Illumina NextSeq 550 flow cell. In the source study's methods: Because only junctional sequences without quality scores were contained in the immunoSEQ output, filtering matching that applied to full-length reads could not be performed. To assign V/J genes and CDR3, sequences were annotated using PyIR, a Python wrapper for IgBLAST v1.9, with IMGT germline references. Any read was removed if the V/J assignment was weak (E-value above 1e-6), the CDR3 was missing, or the read contained stop codons, out-of-frame junctions, or ambiguous translated residues. A V3J clonotype was defined by an identical inferred V gene, J gene, and CDR3 amino acid sequence. Percentage overlap between repertoires was calculated by dividing the number of shared unique clonotypes by the size of the smaller repertoire. Richness of each repertoire was evaluated using RTK rarefaction, the Chao1 estimator, and Recon v2.1 estimates of unobserved clonotypes. In TCRdb, the immuneACCESS table is reduced to in-frame sequences with V and J assigned. These tables do not hold every clone; where another copy was compared, an unresolved V gene accounts for under half, and the others remain unexplained. For V, J and clone size, that table is used; D and trimming come from the DNA. In this sample the table shows about 520,000 clones, 65% to 85% of which occur a single time. The top ten clonotypes cover 12% of the sample.

The CDR3 holds 19 amino acids from the cysteine to the phenylalanine. Only the CDR3 region is kept as DNA, spanning 57 bases read in frame from base 1. The CDR1 and CDR2 encoded by the germline V gene are SGHRS and YFSETQ. Here V drops 4 bases and J drops 3 bases, and the junction holds 19 bases not matched to any gene. A remark on this clone: The antigen it recognizes is unknown. Nothing much larger sits one base from this clone, and base qualities are not available.

Donors were healthy HIV-negative adults with no recently reported acute infections or vaccinations. Only Caucasian adults living in Nashville, Tennessee, USA were represented among the donors. For unsorted samples, about 90 million PBMCs were counted and genomic DNA was extracted with the QIAamp DNA Blood Mini kit. Blood was obtained by leukapheresis, after which PBMCs were separated by Ficoll-Histopaque density gradient centrifugation and cryopreserved in liquid nitrogen vapor phase. The source material was PBMCs. Recombination connected TRBV5-1 to TRBJ2-4, and 7 junction bases match TRBD1. The TCR originated in a woman aged 40 to 49 in good health. Some clones in this sample may be carry-over from other donors' samples. The DNA is as follows: TGCGCCAGCAGCCCCGCCCCCCTTGGCAGGGGGAGTCGCAAAAACATTCAGTACTTC. Its coded protein is CASSPAPLGRGSRKNIQYF.